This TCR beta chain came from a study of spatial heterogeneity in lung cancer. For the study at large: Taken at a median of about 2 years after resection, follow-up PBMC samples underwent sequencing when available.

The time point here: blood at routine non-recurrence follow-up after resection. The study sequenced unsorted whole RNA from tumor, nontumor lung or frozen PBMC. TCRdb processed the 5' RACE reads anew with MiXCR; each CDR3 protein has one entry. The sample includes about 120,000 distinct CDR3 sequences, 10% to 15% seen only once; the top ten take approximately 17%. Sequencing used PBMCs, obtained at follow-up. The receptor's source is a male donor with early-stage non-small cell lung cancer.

CDR3 DNA sequence: TGCAGTGCTCCTAGCGGGGGTGCAGATACGCAGTATTTT. Residues: CSAPSGGADTQYF. The chain has TRBV20-1 and TRBJ2-3, with 10 bases matching TRBD2. The CDR3 covers 13 residues. Germline CDR1 is DFQATT and CDR2 is SNEGSKA (reference sequence). V shed 5 bases and J 4 bases; nucleotides not matched to a gene: 3.